Sequencing of this T cell receptor beta chain was carried out in a study of T cell responses to AZD1222 COVID-19 vaccine (dated by TCRdb to about 2021). In the study overall: AZD1222 recipients with second doses at about 4 weeks or about 12 weeks were pooled, because spike-specific TCR depth and breadth did not differ between schedules. Trial participants were enrolled by age into subgroups of 18-55, 56-69 and 70-plus years, and 148, 28 and 57 TCR-sequenced participants, respectively, were included in these subgroups. TCR sequencing covered roughly 230 trial participants: about 210 given two doses of AZD1222 and about 26 given two doses of MenACWY control vaccine. The research as a whole found: Participants were mostly white British and included more females than males, and it was suggested by the authors that clonal diversity may have been underestimated. Because no samples from the day 14 peak response were available, repertoires could be characterized only after the peak T cell response. The whole spike protein was spanned by vaccine-associated CD4 TCRs, and dominant responses were seen in regions 160-218 and 743-854. Conclusions about previously exposed vaccinees are limited, since just 6 or 7 AZD1222 recipients were seropositive for SARS-CoV-2 at baseline. Reportedly, almost half of the unique spike-specific TCRs recognized epitopes lying outside the regions that are mutated in the B.1.351 and B.1.1.7 variants. A significant rise in spike-specific TCR breadth and depth was observed after two AZD1222 doses relative to day 0 and relative to MenACWY recipients. The 56-69-year group was small, and its depth increase did not reach significance, likely because of low power.

CDR1 and CDR2 (LGHDT, YNNKEL) derive from the germline V gene (reference sequence). CDR3 length: 15 amino acids, cysteine to phenylalanine. The kept DNA is CDR3 alone, 45 bases in frame from the first base. V is reduced by 0 bases and J by 10 bases, leaving a spacing of 18 bases between them. The CDR3 regions of human TCRbeta chains were analyzed by immunosequencing. For the original study's pipeline: TCRs in the repertoires were compared against a reference library of SARS-CoV-2-specific TCRs that had been generated with the MIRA antigen-specificity platform. Breadth was defined as the fraction of unique TCRs that were SARS-CoV-2-associated, and depth was defined as the fraction of total T cells that were SARS-CoV-2-associated. Using the MIRA data, each spike-specific TCR was assigned both to the spike region to which the TCR was reactive and to a CD4 or CD8 class. Log10-transformed breadth and depth values were compared by one-way ANOVA with Sidak's multiple comparisons tests. TCRdb provides this immuneACCESS table in a form limited to in-frame rearrangements. Some clones are lacking; in checked studies, under half of them reflect an unresolved V gene, and why the rest are absent is not known. V, J and clone size reflect that table, while D and trimming were determined from the DNA. The sample yields 130,000 or so clones; about 86% were counted once. The top ten clones comprise less than 15% of the sample.

The sample's time point label is to be understood as: baseline before first vaccination. Samples from vaccinated people were obtained from the UK trials COV001 and COV002, which included a single-blind randomized controlled phase 2/3 trial of AZD1222 (ChAdOx1 nCoV-19) in healthy adults. Trial participant PBMC samples were collected at day 0 and day 28 after the second dose for TCRbeta chain sequencing. As regards this clone: Its recognized antigen is unknown. Base quality data are lacking; no much larger clone is found one base away.

This sequence originates from an adult in good health. Sequencing used peripheral blood, obtained on day 0 of AZD1222 vaccination. The receptor chain draws on TRBV3-1 (or the pseudogene TRBV3-2) and TRBJ1-1; TRBD1 could be the D gene, as 5 bases match. The nucleotide sequence reads as follows: TGTGCCAGCAGCCAAGATGTGGGGGGTCAGTTTAGAGCTTTCTTT. Protein translation: CASSQDVGGQFRAFF.